The TCR beta chain described here comes from a study of shared clonotypes between healthy human individuals. V lost 5 bases to trimming and J lost 4 bases; unmatched junction nucleotides: 5. The germline V gene has CDR1 SGHAT and CDR2 FQNNGV. The CDR3 extends over 15 amino acids. Details on this clone: Its antigen remains unidentified.

Study conclusions and caveats: Sequencing of the sorted subsets was shown by rarefaction to be incomplete despite large depth.

Clones were sequenced by immunoSEQ multiplex PCR, and TCRdb holds only the in-frame ones, with some missing. In the table there are 1.6 million or so clones, roughly 96% of which are singletons. Source material: naive CD4+ T cells sorted from blood. The subset here: CD45RA+ positively selected. The V call is TRBV11-2, the J call TRBJ2-1; TRBD2 matches at 10 bases. This clonotype was obtained from a man aged 25-45 years in good health. The CDR3 is CASSVGLAAYNEQFF. For the CDR3, the DNA is TGTGCCAGCAGCGTAGGACTAGCGGCGTACAATGAGCAGTTCTTC.